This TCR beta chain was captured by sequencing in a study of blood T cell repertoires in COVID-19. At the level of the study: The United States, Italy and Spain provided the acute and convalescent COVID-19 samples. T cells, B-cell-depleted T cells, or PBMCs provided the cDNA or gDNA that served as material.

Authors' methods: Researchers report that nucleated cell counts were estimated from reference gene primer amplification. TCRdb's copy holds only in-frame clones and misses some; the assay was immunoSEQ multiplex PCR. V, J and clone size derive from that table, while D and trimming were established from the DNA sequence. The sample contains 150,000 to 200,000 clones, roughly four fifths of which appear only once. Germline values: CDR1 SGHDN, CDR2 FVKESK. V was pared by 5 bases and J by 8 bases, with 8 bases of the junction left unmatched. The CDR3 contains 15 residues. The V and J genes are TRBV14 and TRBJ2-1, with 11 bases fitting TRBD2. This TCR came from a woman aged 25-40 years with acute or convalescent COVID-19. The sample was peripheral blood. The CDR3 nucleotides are TGTGCCAGCAGCGCGGGACTAGCGGTTTGGGATGAGCAGTTCTTC. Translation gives CASSAGLAVWDEQFF.